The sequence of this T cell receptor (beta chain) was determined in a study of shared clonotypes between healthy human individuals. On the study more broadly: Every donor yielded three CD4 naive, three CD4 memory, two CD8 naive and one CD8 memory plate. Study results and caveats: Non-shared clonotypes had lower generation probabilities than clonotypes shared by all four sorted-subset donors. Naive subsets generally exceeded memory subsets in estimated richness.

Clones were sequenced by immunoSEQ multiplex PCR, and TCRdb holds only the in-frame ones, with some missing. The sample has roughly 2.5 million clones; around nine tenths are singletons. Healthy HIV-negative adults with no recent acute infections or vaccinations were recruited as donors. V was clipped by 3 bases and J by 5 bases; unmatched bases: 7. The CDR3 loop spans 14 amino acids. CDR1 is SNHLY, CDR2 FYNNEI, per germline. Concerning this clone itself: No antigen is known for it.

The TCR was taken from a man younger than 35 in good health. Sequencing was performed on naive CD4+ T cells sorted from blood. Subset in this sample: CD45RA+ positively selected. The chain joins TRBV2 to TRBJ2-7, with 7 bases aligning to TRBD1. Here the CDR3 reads CASSESRGINEQYF. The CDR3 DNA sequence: TGTGCCAGCAGTGAGAGCAGGGGGATCAACGAGCAGTACTTC.